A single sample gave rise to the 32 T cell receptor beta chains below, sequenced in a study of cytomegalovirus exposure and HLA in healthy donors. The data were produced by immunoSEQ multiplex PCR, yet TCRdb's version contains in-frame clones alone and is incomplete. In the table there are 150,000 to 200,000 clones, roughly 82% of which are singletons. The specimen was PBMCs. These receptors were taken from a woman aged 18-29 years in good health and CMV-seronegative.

DNA of the CDR3: TGCGCCAGCAGCTTAGGACTACCACAAGAGACCCAGTACTTC. It codes for CASSLGLPQETQYF. The V and J genes are TRBV5-1 and TRBJ2-5; perhaps TRBD2 as D (6 bases). This CDR3 region has 14 residues. V dropped 2 bases and J dropped 2 bases, with 10 bases sitting between them. Germline V gene sequence: CDR1 SGHRS, CDR2 YFSETQ.

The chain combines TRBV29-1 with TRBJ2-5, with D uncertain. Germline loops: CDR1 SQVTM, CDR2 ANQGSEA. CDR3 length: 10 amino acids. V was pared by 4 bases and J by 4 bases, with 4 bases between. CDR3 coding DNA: TGCAGCGTTGCCCGAGAGACCCAGTACTTC. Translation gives CSVARETQYF.

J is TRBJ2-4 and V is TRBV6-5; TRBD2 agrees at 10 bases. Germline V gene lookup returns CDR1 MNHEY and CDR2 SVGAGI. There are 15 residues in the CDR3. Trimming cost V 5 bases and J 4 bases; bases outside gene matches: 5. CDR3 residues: CASSTGSGGKNIQYF. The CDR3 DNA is TGTGCCAGCAGTACCGGTAGCGGGGGGAAAAACATTCAGTACTTC.

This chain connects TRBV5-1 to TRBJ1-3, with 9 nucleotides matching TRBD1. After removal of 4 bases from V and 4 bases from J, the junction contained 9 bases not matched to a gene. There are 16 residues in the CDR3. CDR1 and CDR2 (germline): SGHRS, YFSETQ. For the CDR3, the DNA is TGCGCCAGCAGCCCGGAGGGACAGGGATCGGGAAACACCATATATTTT. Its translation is CASSPEGQGSGNTIYF.

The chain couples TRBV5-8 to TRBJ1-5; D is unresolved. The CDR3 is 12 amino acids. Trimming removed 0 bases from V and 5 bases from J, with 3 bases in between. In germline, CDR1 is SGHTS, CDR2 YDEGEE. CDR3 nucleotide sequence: TGTGCCAGCAGCTTGGCGGATCAGCCCCAGCATTTT. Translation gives CASSLADQPQHF.

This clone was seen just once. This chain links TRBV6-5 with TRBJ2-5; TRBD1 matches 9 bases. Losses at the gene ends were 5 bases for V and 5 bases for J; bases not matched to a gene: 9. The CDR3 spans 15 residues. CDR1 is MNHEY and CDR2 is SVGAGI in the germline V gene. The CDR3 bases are TGTGCCAGCAGTCCCTGGGACAGGGAGTATGAGACCCAGTACTTC. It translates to CASSPWDREYETQYF.

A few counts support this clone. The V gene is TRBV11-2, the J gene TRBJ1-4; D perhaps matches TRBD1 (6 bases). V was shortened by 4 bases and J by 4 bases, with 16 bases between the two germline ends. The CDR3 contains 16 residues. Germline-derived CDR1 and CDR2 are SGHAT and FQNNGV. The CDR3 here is CASSSGRGRGNEKLFF. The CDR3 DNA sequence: TGTGCCAGCAGCTCAGGGCGGGGGCGCGGTAATGAAAAACTGTTTTTT.

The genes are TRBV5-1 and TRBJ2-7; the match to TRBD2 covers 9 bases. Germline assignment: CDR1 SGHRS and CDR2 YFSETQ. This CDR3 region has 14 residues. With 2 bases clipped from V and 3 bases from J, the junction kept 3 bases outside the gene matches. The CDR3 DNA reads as TGCGCCAGCAGCTTCGCGGGGGGGATCTACGAGCAGTACTTC. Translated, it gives CASSFAGGIYEQYF.

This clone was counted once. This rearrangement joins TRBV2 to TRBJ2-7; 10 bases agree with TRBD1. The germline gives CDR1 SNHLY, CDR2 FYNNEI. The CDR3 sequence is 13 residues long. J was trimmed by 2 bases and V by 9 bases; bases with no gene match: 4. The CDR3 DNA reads TGTGCCAGGGGACAGGGGCACACCTACGAGCAGTACTTC. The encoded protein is CARGQGHTYEQYF.

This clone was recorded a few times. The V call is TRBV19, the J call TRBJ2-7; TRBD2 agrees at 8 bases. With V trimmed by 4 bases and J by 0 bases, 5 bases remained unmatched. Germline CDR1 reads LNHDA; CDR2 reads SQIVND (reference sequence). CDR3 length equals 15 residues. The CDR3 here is CASSKAGTSSYEQYF. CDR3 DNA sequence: TGTGCCAGTAGTAAAGCCGGGACTAGCTCCTACGAGCAGTACTTC. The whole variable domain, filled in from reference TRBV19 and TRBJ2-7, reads DGGITQSPKYLFRKEGQNVTLSCEQNLNHDAMYWYRQDPGQGLRLIYYSQIVNDFQKGDIAEGYSVSREKKESFPLTVTSAQKNPTAFYLCASSKAGTSSYEQYFGPGTRLTVT.

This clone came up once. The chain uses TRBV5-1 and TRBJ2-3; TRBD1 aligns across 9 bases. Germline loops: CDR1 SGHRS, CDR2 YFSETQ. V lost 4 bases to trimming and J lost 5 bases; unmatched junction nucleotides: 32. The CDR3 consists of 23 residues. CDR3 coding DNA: TGCGCCAGCAGCATATACCCCGGGACAGGGTCTACCCCATATGCGGGAGCAAAAGATACGCAGTATTTT. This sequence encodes CASSIYPGTGSTPYAGAKDTQYF.

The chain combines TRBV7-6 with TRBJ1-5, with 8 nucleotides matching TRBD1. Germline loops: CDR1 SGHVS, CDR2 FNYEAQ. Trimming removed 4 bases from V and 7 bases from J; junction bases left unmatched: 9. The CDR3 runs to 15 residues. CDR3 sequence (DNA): TGTGCCAGCAGCTCCTCGACAGGGGTAGGACAGCCCCAGCATTTT. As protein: CASSSSTGVGQPQHF.

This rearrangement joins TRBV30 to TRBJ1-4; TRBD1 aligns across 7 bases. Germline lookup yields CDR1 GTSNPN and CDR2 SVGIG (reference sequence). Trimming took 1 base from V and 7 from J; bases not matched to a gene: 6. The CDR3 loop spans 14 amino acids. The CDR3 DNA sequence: TGTGCCTGGAGTGGACAGGGAGCCAGTGAAAAACTGTTTTTT. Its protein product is CAWSGQGASEKLFF. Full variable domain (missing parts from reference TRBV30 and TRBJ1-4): SQTIHQWPATLVQPVGSPLSLECTVEGTSNPNLYWYRQAAGRGLQLLFYSVGIGQISSEVPQNLSASRPQDRQFILSSKKLLLSDSGFYLCAWSGQGASEKLFFGSGTQLSVL.

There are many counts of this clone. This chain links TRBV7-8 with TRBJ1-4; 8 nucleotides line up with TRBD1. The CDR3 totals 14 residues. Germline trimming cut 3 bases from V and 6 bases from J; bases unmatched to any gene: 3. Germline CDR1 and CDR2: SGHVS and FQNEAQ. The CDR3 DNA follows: TGTGCCAGCAGCTTTGGACAGGGCCATGAAAAACTGTTTTTT. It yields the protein CASSFGQGHEKLFF. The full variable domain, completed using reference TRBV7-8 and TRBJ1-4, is GAGVSQSPRYKVAKRGQDVALRCDPISGHVSLFWYQQALGQGPEFLTYFQNEAQLDKSGLPSDRFFAERPEGSVSTLKIQRTQQEDSAVYLCASSFGQGHEKLFFGSGTQLSVL.

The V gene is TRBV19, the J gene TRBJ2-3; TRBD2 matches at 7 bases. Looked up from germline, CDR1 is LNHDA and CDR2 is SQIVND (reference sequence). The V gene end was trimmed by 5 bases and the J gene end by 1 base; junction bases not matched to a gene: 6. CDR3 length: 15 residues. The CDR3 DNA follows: TGTGCCAGTAGTCGGGGGAGGGTGCGCACAGATACGCAGTATTTT. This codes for CASSRGRVRTDTQYF.

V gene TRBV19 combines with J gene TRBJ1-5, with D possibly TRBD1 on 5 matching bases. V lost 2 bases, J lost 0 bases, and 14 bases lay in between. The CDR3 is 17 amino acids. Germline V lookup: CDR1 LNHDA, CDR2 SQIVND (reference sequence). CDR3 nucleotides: TGTGCCAGTAGTATATCTTTCAGGGCTTATAGCAATCAGCCCCAGCATTTT. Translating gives CASSISFRAYSNQPQHF.

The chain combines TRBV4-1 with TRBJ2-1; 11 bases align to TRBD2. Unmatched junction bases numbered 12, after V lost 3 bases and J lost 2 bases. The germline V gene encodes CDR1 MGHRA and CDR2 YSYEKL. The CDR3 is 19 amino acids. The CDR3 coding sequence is TGCGCCAGCAGCCAGAGGTTAGCGGGAGGGCTAGGGGCCTACAATGAGCAGTTCTTC. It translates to CASSQRLAGGLGAYNEQFF.

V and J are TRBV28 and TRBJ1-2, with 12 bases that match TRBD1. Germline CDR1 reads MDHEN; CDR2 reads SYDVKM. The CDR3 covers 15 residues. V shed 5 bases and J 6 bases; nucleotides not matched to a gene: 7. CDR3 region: CASSIGGQGAHGYTF. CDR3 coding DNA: TGTGCCAGCAGTATTGGGGGACAGGGGGCTCATGGCTACACCTTC.

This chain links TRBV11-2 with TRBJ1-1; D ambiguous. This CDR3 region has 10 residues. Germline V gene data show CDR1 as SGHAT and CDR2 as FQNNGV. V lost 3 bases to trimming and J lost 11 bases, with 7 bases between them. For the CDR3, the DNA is TGTGCCAGCAGCTTTTCGGGGGCTTTCTTT. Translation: CASSFSGAFF.

The CDR3 reads CSVASGITDTQYF. In DNA form, the CDR3 reads TGCAGCGTTGCCAGCGGAATAACAGATACGCAGTATTTT. The V gene is TRBV29-1, the J gene TRBJ2-3; a weak D match, TRBD2 (5 bases). Germline CDR1 is SQVTM and CDR2 is ANQGSEA. This CDR3 contains 13 residues. Trimming left V 4 bases short and J 3 bases short, with 11 bases between.

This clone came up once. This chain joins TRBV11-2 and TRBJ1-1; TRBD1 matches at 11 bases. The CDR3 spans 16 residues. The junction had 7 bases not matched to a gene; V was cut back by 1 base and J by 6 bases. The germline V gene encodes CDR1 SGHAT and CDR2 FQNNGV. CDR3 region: CASSLGTGGWFAEAFF. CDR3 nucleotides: TGTGCCAGCAGCTTAGGGACAGGGGGCTGGTTTGCTGAAGCTTTCTTT.

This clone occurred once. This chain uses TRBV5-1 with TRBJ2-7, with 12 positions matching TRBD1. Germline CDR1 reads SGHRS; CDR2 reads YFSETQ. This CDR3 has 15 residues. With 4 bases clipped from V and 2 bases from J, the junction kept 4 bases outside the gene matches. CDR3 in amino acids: CASSQGQGATYEQYF. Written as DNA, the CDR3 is TGCGCCAGCAGCCAGGGACAGGGGGCCACCTACGAGCAGTACTTC.

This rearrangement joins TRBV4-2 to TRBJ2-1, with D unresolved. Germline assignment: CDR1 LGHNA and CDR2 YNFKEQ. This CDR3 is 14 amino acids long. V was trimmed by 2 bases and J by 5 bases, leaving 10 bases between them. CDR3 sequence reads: CASSQSLVDNEQFF. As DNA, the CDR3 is TGTGCCAGCAGCCAAAGCTTGGTCGACAATGAGCAGTTCTTC.

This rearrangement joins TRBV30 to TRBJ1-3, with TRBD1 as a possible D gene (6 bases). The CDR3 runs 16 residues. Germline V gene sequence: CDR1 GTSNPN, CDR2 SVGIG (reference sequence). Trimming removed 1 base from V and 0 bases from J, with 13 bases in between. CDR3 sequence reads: CAWSGYDRSSGNTIYF. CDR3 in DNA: TGTGCCTGGAGTGGATACGACAGGAGCTCTGGAAACACCATATATTTT.

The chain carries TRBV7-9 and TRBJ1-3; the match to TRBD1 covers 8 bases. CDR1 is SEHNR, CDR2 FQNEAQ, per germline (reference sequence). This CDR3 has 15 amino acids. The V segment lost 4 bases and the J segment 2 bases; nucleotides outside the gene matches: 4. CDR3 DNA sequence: TGTGCCAGCAGCTCCTCAGGGGGCCCTGGAAACACCATATATTTT. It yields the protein CASSSSGGPGNTIYF.

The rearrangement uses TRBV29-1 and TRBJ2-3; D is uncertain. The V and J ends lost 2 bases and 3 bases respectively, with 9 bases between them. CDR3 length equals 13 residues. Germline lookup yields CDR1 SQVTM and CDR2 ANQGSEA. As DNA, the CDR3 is TGCAGCGTTGAACCTCCTAGTACAGATACGCAGTATTTT. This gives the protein CSVEPPSTDTQYF.

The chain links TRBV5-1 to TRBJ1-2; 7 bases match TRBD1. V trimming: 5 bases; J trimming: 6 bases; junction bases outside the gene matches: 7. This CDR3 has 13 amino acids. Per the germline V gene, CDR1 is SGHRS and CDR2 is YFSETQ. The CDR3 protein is CASRLGQADGYTF. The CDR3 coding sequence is TGCGCCAGCAGATTAGGACAGGCGGATGGCTACACCTTC.

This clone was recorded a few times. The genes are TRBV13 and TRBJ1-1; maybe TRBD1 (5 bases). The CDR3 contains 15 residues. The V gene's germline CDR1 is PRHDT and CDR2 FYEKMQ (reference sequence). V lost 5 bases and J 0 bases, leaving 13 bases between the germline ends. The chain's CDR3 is CASSEAGRMNTEAFF. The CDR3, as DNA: TGTGCCAGCAGCGAAGCGGGACGCATGAACACTGAAGCTTTCTTT.

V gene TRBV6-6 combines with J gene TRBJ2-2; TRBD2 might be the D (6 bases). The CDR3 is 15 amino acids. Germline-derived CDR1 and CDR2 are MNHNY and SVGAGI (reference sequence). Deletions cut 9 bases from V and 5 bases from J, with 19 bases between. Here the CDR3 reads CASFPDLGGTGELFF. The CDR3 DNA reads TGTGCCAGTTTCCCGGACTTAGGAGGGACCGGGGAGCTGTTTTTT.

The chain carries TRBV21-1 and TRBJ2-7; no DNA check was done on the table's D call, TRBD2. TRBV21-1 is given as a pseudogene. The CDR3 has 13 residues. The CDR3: CASKASGECEQYF. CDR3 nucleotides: TGTGCCAGCAAAGCGAGCGGAGAGTGCGAGCAGTACTTC.

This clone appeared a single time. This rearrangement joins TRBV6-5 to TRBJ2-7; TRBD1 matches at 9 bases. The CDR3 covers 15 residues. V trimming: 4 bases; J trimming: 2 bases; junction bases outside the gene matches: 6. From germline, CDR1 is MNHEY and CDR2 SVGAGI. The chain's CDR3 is CASSSSDRGTYEQYF. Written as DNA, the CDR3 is TGTGCCAGCAGTTCCTCGGACAGGGGCACCTACGAGCAGTACTTC.

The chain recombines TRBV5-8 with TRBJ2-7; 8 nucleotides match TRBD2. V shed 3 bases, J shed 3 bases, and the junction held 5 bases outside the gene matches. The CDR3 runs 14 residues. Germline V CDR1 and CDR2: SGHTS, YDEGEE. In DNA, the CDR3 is TGTGCCAGCAGCTATAGCGGGGCTATCTACGAGCAGTACTTC. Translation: CASSYSGAIYEQYF.